This T cell receptor (beta chain) was recovered during a study of T cell changes during pregnancy in multiple sclerosis. Trimming at V came to 3 bases and at J to 5 bases, leaving 4 bases not matched to a gene. Germline CDR1 reads SGHVS; CDR2 reads FQNEAQ. The CDR3 sequence is 15 residues long. TCRdb keeps only in-frame clones here, not all; method: immunoSEQ multiplex PCR. The repertoire holds approximately 90,000 clones, with roughly 90% as singletons. The V and J genes are TRBV7-8 and TRBJ2-5; 12 nucleotides agree with TRBD1. Sequencing used peripheral blood, obtained before pregnancy. This receptor was taken from a female donor with multiple sclerosis, enrolled in a pregnancy study. The CDR3 is CASSFRDRGLETQYF. CDR3 nucleotides: TGTGCCAGCAGCTTTAGGGACAGGGGGCTGGAGACCCAGTACTTC.